This T cell receptor (beta chain) is drawn from a study of cytomegalovirus exposure and HLA in healthy donors. Trimming cost V 0 bases and J 2 bases, with 11 bases left between them. Per germline, CDR1 SGHRS and CDR2 YFSETQ. CDR3 length: 15 residues. Overall study results and limits: Common viral pathogens (according to a later analysis) appeared linked to several of the most significant clusters. It was shown in a later analysis that HLA-associated TCR beta chains were more clonally expanded than other, equally common chains. A few chains linked to CMV were shown in vitro to be specific for CMV antigens.

A multiplex PCR was run with 60 Vbeta primers and 13 Jbeta primers. Assay: immunoSEQ multiplex PCR; the TCRdb copy retains only in-frame clones and omits some. The sample holds about 200,000 clones, around 79% seen once. As regards this clone: The antigen remains undetermined.

Sequenced material: PBMCs. This sequence joins TRBV5-1 and TRBJ2-5, with D perhaps matching TRBD1 (6 bases). The receptor comes from a man aged 18 to 29 in good health and CMV-seronegative. The CDR3 sequence: CASSLAGQRQETQYF. The CDR3 coding sequence is TGCGCCAGCAGCTTGGCTGGACAGAGACAAGAGACCCAGTACTTC.